The 6 T cell receptor beta chains below come from one sample, sequenced in a study of shared clonotypes between healthy human individuals. Data came from immunoSEQ multiplex PCR; TCRdb stores just in-frame clones and leaves some out. The sample has about 1.5 million clones, 95% to 99% seen once. The sample comprised naive CD4+ T cells sorted from blood. Regarding subset: CD45RA+ positively selected. These receptors came from a man between 25 and 39 years old in good health.

The chain's CDR3 is CASCPLGGEWFF. The CDR3 nucleotides read TGTGCCAGCTGCCCTTTGGGGGGAGAGTGGTTCTTC. The chain uses TRBV28 and TRBJ2-1; D may be TRBD2 (6 bases). Trimming took 8 bases from V and 15 from J, leaving 20 bases between them. The CDR3 is 12 residues long. In germline, CDR1 is MDHEN, CDR2 SYDVKM.

This sequence joins TRBV19 and TRBJ2-7; D call uncertain. Trimming stripped 11 bases from V and 5 bases from J, with 10 bases between. The V gene's germline CDR1 is LNHDA and CDR2 SQIVND (reference sequence). This CDR3 has 10 amino acids. The CDR3 here is CAGPPHEQYF. The DNA of the CDR3 is TGTGCCGGTCCTCCCCACGAGCAGTACTTC.

The chain recombines TRBV2 with TRBJ1-1; D not resolved. Trimming pared 6 bases from V and 4 bases from J, leaving 15 bases between. CDR1 SNHLY and CDR2 FYNNEI come from the germline V gene. CDR3 size: 14 residues. For the CDR3, the DNA is TGTGCCAGCAGCACCCGGACGGTTTTCACTGAAGCTTTCTTT. This gives the protein CASSTRTVFTEAFF. Together with reference TRBV2 and TRBJ1-1, the CDR3 gives the full variable domain: EPEVTQTPSHQVTQMGQEVILRCVPISNHLYFYWYRQILGQKVEFLVSFYNNEISEKSEIFDDQFSVERPDGSNFTLKIRSTKLEDSAMYFCASSTRTVFTEAFFGQGTRLTVV.

This clone was found once. This chain uses TRBV27 with TRBJ2-3; 9 bases line up with TRBD1. The CDR3 is 15 amino acids. Germline-derived CDR1 and CDR2 are MNHEY and SMNVEV (reference sequence). V shed 5 bases, J shed 3 bases, and the junction held 6 bases outside the gene matches. The CDR3 DNA is TGTGCCAGCAGTCCGGGACAGGGTACTACAGATACGCAGTATTTT. It is translated as CASSPGQGTTDTQYF.

This clone was seen once. At one end the junction does not follow the germline gene, possibly because of a read error. This chain uses TRBV28 with TRBJ2-5; D unclear. CDR3 length: 12 residues. Germline-derived CDR1 and CDR2 are MDHEN and SYDVKM. The CDR3 here is CASSFEESNPNF. CDR3 sequence (DNA): TGTGCCAGCAGTTTTGAGGAATCCAATCCGAACTTC.

The chain has TRBV19 and TRBJ2-6; D unresolved. V lost 1 base to trimming and J lost 2 bases, with 6 bases between them. Germline V gives CDR1 LNHDA, CDR2 SQIVND (reference sequence). The CDR3 loop spans 15 amino acids. The CDR3 DNA follows: TGTGCCAGTAGTATAGTCCTCCCTGGGGCCAACGTCCTGACTTTC. Translation gives CASSIVLPGANVLTF.